A selection of T cell receptor beta chains follows, all from one sample in a study of control samples from healthy donors and cancer patients. The method was immunoSEQ multiplex PCR; TCRdb's version includes in-frame clones alone and lacks a portion of them. Of more than 140,000 clones listed, around 90% are singletons. The material sequenced was blood. These receptors all come from a man aged 18 to 29 in good health. Both conserved end residues are part of each CDR3. Size is stated for part of the rows, as once, few or many counts, or as a class when the clone is expanded.

j_call | v_call | clone_size | cdr3_aa
TRBJ1-3 | TRBV5-1 | . | CASSLPADTIYF
TRBJ1-6 | TRBV19 | . | CASKPAGDSPLHF
TRBJ1-2 | TRBV6-6 | . | CASSSTAQGMGGYTF
TRBJ2-7 | TRBV5-1 | . | CASSLGPGPAYEQYF
TRBJ1-3 | TRBV7-9 | . | CASSLGDRGSGNTIYF
TRBJ1-6 | TRBV7-9 | . | CASGTPGQGPNSYNSPLHF
TRBJ2-1 | TRBV4-2 | once | CASSQASLAAYNEQFF
TRBJ1-2 | TRBV4-1 | . | CASSQGGRGRIGYTF
TRBJ2-3 | TRBV4-2 | . | CASSQRTGPSTDTQYF
TRBJ2-2 | TRBV6-2/TRBV6-3 | . | CASSTWTSGGNTGELFF
TRBJ1-2 | TRBV30 | . | CAWSFPGYTF
TRBJ1-2 | TRBV28 | few | CASSLGESVYGYTF
TRBJ1-4 | TRBV5-1 | . | CVSCPVGLNEKLFF
TRBJ1-2 | TRBV4-1 | . | CASRDFGTGNYGYTF
TRBJ1-1 | TRBV28 | once | CASSFGTAMNTEAFF
TRBJ2-7 | TRBV10-2 | . | CASSESGGADYEQYF
TRBJ1-3 | TRBV4-1 | once | CASSYRGHKPGNTIYF
TRBJ2-5 | TRBV3-1/TRBV3-2 | . | CASSQDLGGGQETQYF
TRBJ1-3 | TRBV10-3 | . | CAISEEPHGSSGNTIYF
TRBJ2-7 | TRBV11-3 | . | CASSPGPHYEQYF
TRBJ1-1 | TRBV30 | . | CAWSMMHF
TRBJ2-2 | TRBV5-1 | . | CASSLEGGRTGELFF
TRBJ2-3 | TRBV5-1 | . | CASGERGVTDTQYF
TRBJ1-5 | TRBV2 | . | CASSGEVSNQPQHF
TRBJ2-3 | TRBV18 | . | CASSPPSGEGTDTQYF
TRBJ1-1 | TRBV27 | few | CASSSTAWAEAFF
TRBJ2-7 | TRBV4-2 | once | CASSQEAAHYEQYF
TRBJ2-1 | TRBV7-9 | . | CASSLAAGAGGYNEQFF
TRBJ2-1 | TRBV11-2 | . | CASSSQGYEQFF
TRBJ2-1 | TRBV28 | . | CASSQYGGAPYNEQFF
TRBJ1-5 | TRBV5-1 | . | CASSLGQGDNQPQHF
TRBJ2-7 | TRBV3-1/TRBV3-2 | . | CASSQGVAGGARRQQYF
TRBJ1-3 | TRBV7-2 | . | CATSPAVQSGNTIYF
TRBJ2-1 | TRBV6-5 | . | CASSYSGSLNEQFF
TRBJ2-5 | TRBV4-3 | . | CASSQAVYGYETQYF
TRBJ1-1 | TRBV5-4 | few | CASSSNLGQGKAFF
TRBJ1-1 | TRBV6-6 | . | CASSSMGLSEAFF
TRBJ1-4 | TRBV10-3 | . | CAISEGQGYEKLFF